The clone carrying this T cell receptor beta chain has at least ten counts. Germline lookup yields CDR1 SGHTA and CDR2 FQGNSA. This CDR3 region has 14 residues. The data stem from a study of blood T cells in healthy people across ages. Alongside a J-beta primer mix, a sample-barcoded 5' primer served in a second PCR lasting roughly 6 to 11 cycles. Using its own MiXCR run on the 5' RACE reads, TCRdb lists one record per CDR3 protein. The sample holds 1,800,000 or so distinct CDR3 sequences, around 42% seen once. The genes are TRBV7-2 and TRBJ2-4, with no clear D. Gene TRBJ2-7 matches the end of the DNA better, so the J call may be wrong. The sequence came from a human donor in good health. Input material: blood. The CDR3 bases are TGTGCCAGCAGCTTAGGAGTCAGAACTTACGAGCAGTACTTC. Protein: CASSLGVRTYEQYF.